The TCR beta chain described here comes from a study of shared clonotypes between healthy human individuals. The study's findings and limits: Blood was the sole source, and tissue repertoires probably differ.

The data were produced by immunoSEQ multiplex PCR, yet TCRdb's version contains in-frame clones alone and is incomplete. Among approximately 590,000 clones listed, about 95% were seen once. Concerning this clone itself: Its antigen is unknown. The same CDR3 also results from other DNA sequences found in this sample.

Trimming shortened V by 4 bases and J by 2 bases, and 8 bases separated the two germline ends. This CDR3 is built from 14 residues. Germline CDR1 is MNHEY and CDR2 is SMNVEV (reference sequence). Naive-designated CD8 cells lacked CD45RO, were positively enriched for CCR7, and omitted terminally differentiated effector memory CD45RA+ cells. The sequencing input was naive CD8+ T cells sorted from blood. This sequence was found in a woman under 40 in good health. The chain couples TRBV27 to TRBJ2-2, with D possibly being TRBD2 (6 bases). CDR3 sequence: CASSSGLNTGELFF. DNA for the CDR3: TGTGCCAGCAGTTCGGGACTCAACACCGGGGAGCTGTTTTTT.